Following are 5 T cell receptor beta chains from one sample sequenced in a study of shared clonotypes between healthy human individuals. The data were produced by immunoSEQ multiplex PCR, yet TCRdb's version contains in-frame clones alone and is incomplete. The data contain fewer than 1 million clones, 95% to 97% of them singletons. Naive CD8 cells, CD45RO-negative and positively selected for CCR7, excluded terminally differentiated effector memory CD45RA+ cells. The sample consisted of naive CD8+ T cells sorted from blood. The source is a man aged 25-45 years in good health.

V gene TRBV25-1 combines with J gene TRBJ2-7; TRBD2 matches at 14 bases. Germline V lookup: CDR1 MGHDK, CDR2 SYGVNS. The CDR3 has 14 amino acids. After removal of 4 bases from V and 9 bases from J, the junction contained 5 bases not matched to a gene. CDR3 residues: CASSGGLAGEVQYF. In DNA, the CDR3 is TGTGCCAGCAGTGGGGGACTAGCGGGAGAAGTGCAGTACTTC.

This chain uses TRBV30 with TRBJ2-7; D is perhaps TRBD2 (6 bases). The CDR3 contains 13 residues. Trimming cost V 0 bases and J 4 bases, with 10 bases left between them. Germline V gives CDR1 GTSNPN, CDR2 SVGIG (reference sequence). In DNA form, the CDR3 reads TGTGCCTGGAGTGTAGGTCTAGCGTACGAGCAGTACTTC. Translating gives CAWSVGLAYEQYF.

The chain recombines TRBV11-3 with TRBJ2-4; D call uncertain. Germline V lookup: CDR1 SGHNT, CDR2 YENEEA. This CDR3 has 14 amino acids. Trimming removed 2 bases at V and 9 bases at J, with 14 bases between. The CDR3 sequence: CASSLPAARFIQYF. CDR3 in DNA: TGTGCCAGCAGCTTACCGGCCGCGCGTTTCATTCAGTACTTC.

The chain combines TRBV28 with TRBJ1-5; tentative D call: TRBD1 (5 bases). Trimming took off 8 bases at V and 9 bases at J, with 8 bases between the two ends. Germline CDR1 and CDR2: MDHEN and SYDVKM. The CDR3 runs to 10 residues. CDR3 DNA sequence: TGTGCCAGCGGGGGGTGGCCCCAGCATTTT. Translation: CASGGWPQHF.

This chain connects TRBV29-1 to TRBJ2-3; D remains unclear. Germline V gene data show CDR1 as SQVTM and CDR2 as ANQGSEA. Trimming pared 0 bases from V and 3 bases from J, leaving 7 bases between. This CDR3 spans 13 amino acids. The CDR3: CSVEDRITDTQYF. The CDR3, as DNA: TGCAGCGTTGAAGACAGGATTACAGATACGCAGTATTTT.